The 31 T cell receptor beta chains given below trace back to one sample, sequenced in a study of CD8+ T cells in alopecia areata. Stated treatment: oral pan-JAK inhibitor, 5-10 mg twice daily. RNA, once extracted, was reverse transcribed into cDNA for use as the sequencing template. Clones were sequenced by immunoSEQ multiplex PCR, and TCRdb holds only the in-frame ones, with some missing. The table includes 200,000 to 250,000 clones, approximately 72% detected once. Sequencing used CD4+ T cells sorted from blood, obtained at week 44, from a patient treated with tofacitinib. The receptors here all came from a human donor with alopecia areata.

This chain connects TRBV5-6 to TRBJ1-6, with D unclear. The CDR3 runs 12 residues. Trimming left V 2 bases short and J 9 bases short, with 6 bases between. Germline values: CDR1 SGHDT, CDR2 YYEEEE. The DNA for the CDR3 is TGTGCCAGCAGCTTTCGGGTTTCACCCCTCCACTTT. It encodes CASSFRVSPLHF.

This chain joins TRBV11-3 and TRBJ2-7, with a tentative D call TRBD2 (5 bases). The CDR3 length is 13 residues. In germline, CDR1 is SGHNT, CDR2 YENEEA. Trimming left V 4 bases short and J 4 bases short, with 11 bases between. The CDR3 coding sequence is TGTGCCAGCAGCTCGAGGTCGGGATACGAGCAGTACTTC. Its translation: CASSSRSGYEQYF.

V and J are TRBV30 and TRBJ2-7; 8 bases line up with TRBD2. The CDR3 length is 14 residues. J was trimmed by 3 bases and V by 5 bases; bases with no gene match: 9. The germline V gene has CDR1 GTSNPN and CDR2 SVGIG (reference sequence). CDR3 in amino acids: CAWDRGGSSYEQYF. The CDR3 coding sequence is TGTGCCTGGGACCGGGGGGGATCAAGCTACGAGCAGTACTTC. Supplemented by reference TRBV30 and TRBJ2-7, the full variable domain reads SQTIHQWPATLVQPVGSPLSLECTVEGTSNPNLYWYRQAAGRGLQLLFYSVGIGQISSEVPQNLSASRPQDRQFILSSKKLLLSDSGFYLCAWDRGGSSYEQYFGPGTRLTVT.

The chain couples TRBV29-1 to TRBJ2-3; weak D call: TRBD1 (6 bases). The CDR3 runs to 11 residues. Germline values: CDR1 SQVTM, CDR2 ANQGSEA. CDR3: CSGQFTDTQYF. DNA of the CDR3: TGCAGTGGACAGTTCACAGATACGCAGTATTTT.

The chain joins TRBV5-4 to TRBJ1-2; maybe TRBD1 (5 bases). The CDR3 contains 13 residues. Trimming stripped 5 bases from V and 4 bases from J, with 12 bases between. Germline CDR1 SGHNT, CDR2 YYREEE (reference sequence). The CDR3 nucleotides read TGTGCCAGCAGTCAGGGCTCTTTCTATGGCTACACCTTC. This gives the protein CASSQGSFYGYTF.

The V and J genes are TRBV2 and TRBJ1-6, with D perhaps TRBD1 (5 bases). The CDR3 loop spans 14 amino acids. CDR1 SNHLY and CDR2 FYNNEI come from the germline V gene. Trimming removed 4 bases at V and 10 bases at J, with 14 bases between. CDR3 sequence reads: CASSGAGLTSPLHF. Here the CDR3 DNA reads TGTGCCAGCAGTGGAGCAGGGTTAACGTCACCCCTCCACTTT.

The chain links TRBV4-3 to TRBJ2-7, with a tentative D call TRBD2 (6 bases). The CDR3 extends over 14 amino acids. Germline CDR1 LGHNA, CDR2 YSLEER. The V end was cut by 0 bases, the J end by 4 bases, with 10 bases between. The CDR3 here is CASSQERGNYEQYF. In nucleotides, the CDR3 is TGCGCCAGCAGCCAAGAACGGGGGAATTACGAGCAGTACTTC.

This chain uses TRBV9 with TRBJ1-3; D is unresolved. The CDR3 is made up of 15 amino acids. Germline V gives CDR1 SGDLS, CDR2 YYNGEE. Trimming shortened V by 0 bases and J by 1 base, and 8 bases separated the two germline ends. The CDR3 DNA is TGTGCCAGCAGCGTAGCTCCAGGATCTGGAAACACCATATATTTT. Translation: CASSVAPGSGNTIYF.

The CDR3, as DNA: TGTGCCAGCAGCCAAGCTTGGACTAGGTCCGTCAATGAGCAGTTCTTC. Its translation: CASSQAWTRSVNEQFF. V and J are TRBV14 and TRBJ2-1; 7 positions agree with TRBD2. V lost 1 base and J lost 6; bases outside the gene matches: 9. Per germline, CDR1 SGHDN and CDR2 FVKESK. This CDR3 spans 16 amino acids.

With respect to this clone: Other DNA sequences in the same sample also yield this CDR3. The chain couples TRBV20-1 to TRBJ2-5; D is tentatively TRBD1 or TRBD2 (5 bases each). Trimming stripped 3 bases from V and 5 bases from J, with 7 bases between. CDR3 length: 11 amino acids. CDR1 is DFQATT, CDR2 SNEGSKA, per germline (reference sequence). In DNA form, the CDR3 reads TGCAGTGCTAGGGGGGAGGAGACCCAGTACTTC. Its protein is CSARGEETQYF.

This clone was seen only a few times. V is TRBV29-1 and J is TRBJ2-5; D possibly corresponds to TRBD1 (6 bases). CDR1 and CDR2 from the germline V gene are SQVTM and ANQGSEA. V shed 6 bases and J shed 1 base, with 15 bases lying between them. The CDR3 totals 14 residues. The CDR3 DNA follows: TGCAGCGTGGACCAGGGGCCTACCCAAGAGACCCAGTACTTC. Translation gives CSVDQGPTQETQYF. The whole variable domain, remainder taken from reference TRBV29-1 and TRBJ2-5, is SAVISQKPSRDICQRGTSLTIQCQVDSQVTMMFWYRQQPGQSLTLIATANQGSEATYESGFVIDKFPISRPNLTFSTLTVSNMSPEDSSIYLCSVDQGPTQETQYFGPGTRLLVL.

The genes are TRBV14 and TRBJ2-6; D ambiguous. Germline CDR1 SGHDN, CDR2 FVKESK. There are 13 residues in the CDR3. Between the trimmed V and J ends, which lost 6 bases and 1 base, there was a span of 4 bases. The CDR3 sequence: CASRVSGANVLTF. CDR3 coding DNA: TGTGCCAGCAGGGTTTCTGGGGCCAACGTCCTGACTTTC.

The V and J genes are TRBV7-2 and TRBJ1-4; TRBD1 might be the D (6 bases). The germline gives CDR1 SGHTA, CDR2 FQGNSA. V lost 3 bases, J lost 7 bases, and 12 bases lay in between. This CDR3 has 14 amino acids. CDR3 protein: CASSLRQGREKLFF. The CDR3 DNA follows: TGTGCCAGCAGCTTGCGGCAGGGGCGTGAAAAACTGTTTTTT.

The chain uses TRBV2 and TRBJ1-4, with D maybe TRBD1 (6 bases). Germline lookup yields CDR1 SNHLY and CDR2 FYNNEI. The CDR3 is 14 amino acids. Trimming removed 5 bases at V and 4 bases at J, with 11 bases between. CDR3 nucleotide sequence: TGTGCCAGCAGTTCGGACAGCAATAATGAAAAACTGTTTTTT. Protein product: CASSSDSNNEKLFF.

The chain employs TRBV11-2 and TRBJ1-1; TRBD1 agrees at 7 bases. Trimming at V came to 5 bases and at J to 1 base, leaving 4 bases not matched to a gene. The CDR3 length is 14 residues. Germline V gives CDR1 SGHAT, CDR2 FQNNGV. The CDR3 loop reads CASSVGTANTEAFF. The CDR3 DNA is TGTGCCAGCAGCGTCGGGACAGCGAACACTGAAGCTTTCTTT.

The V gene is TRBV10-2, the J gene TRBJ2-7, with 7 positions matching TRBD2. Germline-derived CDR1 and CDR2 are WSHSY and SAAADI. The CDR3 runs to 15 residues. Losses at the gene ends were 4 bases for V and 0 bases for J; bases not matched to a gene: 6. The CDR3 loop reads CASSAPSGSSYEQYF. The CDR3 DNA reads TGCGCCAGCAGTGCTCCTAGCGGAAGCTCCTACGAGCAGTACTTC.

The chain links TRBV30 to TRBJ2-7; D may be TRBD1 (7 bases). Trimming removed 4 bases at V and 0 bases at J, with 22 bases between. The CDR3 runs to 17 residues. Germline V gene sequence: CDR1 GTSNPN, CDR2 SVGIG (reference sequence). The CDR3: CAWMEGQPSSSSYEQYF. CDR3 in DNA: TGTGCCTGGATGGAGGGACAGCCCTCTTCGAGCTCCTACGAGCAGTACTTC.

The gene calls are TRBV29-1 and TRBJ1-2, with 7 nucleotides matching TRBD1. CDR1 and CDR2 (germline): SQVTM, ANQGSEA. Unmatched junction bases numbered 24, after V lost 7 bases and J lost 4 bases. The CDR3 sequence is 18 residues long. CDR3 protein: CSDLPAVGQASEGYGYTF. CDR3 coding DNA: TGCAGCGATCTCCCGGCGGTAGGACAGGCGTCCGAAGGCTATGGCTACACCTTC.

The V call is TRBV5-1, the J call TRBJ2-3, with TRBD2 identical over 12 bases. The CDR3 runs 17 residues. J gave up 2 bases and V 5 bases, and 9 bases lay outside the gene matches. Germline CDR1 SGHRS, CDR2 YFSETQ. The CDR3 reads CASRTSGSTKLTDTQYF. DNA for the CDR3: TGCGCCAGCAGGACTAGCGGGAGTACAAAACTCACAGATACGCAGTATTTT.

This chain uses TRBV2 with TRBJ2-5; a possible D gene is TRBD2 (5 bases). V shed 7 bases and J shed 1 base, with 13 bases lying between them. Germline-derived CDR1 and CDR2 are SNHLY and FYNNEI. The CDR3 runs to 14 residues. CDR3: CASKGEPSQETQYF. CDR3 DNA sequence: TGTGCCAGCAAGGGAGAGCCTTCCCAAGAGACCCAGTACTTC.

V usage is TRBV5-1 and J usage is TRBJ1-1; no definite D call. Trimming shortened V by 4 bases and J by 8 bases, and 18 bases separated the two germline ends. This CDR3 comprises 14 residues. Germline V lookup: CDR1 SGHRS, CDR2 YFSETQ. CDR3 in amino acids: CASSVDRETREAFF. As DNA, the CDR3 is TGCGCCAGCAGCGTGGACCGGGAGACACGGGAAGCTTTCTTT.

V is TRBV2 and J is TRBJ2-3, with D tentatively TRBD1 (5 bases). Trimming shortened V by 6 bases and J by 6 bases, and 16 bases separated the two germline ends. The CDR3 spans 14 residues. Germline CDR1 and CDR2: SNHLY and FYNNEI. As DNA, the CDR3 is TGTGCCAGCAGCGCACCCTCTAAGGGGGATACGCAGTATTTT. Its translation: CASSAPSKGDTQYF.

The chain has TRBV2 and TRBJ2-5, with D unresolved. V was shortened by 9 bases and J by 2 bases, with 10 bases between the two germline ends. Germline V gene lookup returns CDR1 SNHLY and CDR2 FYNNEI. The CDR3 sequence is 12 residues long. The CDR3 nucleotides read TGTGCCAGAGGGAATACACAAGAGACCCAGTACTTC. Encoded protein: CARGNTQETQYF.

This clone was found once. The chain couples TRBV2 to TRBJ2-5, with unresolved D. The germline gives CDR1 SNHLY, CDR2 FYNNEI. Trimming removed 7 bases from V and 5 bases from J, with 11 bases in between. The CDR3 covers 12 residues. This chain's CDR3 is CASTLSRETQYF. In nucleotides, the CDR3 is TGTGCCAGCACCCTAAGTCGGGAGACCCAGTACTTC.

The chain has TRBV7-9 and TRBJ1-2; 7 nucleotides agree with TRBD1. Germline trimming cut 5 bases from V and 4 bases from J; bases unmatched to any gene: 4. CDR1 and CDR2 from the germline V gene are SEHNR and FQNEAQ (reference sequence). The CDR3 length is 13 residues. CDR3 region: CASSPGQFYGYTF. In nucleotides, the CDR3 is TGTGCCAGCAGCCCGGGACAGTTCTATGGCTACACCTTC.

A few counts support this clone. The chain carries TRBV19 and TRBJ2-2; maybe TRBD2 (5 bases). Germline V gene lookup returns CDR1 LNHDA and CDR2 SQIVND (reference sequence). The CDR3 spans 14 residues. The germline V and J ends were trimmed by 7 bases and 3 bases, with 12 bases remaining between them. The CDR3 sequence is CASKAAEDTGELFF. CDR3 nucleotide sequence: TGTGCCAGTAAGGCAGCGGAGGACACCGGGGAGCTGTTTTTT.

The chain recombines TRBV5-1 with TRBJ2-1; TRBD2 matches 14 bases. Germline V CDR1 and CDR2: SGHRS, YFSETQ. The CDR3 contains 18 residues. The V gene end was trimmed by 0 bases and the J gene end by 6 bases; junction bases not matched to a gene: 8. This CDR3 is CASSLGTSGGKPTNEQFF. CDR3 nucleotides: TGCGCCAGCAGCTTGGGGACTAGCGGGGGGAAACCGACCAATGAGCAGTTCTTC.

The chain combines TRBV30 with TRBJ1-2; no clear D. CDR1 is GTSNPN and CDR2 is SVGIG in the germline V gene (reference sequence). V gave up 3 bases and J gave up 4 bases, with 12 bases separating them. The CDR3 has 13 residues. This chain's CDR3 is CAWSGGLSYGYTF. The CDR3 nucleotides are TGTGCCTGGAGCGGTGGACTCAGCTATGGCTACACCTTC.

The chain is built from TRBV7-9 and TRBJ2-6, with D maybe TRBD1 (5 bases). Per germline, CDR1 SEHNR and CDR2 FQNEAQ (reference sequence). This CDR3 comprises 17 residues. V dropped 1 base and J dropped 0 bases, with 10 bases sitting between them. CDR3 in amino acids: CASSLGGHSSGANVLTF. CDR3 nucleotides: TGTGCCAGCAGCTTAGGCGGACATTCCTCTGGGGCCAACGTCCTGACTTTC.

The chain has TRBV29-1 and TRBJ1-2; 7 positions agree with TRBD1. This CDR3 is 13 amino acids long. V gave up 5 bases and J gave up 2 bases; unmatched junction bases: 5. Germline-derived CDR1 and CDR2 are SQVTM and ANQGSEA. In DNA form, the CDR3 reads TGCAGCGTTCGACAGGGAGGGAACTATGGCTACACCTTC. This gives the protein CSVRQGGNYGYTF.

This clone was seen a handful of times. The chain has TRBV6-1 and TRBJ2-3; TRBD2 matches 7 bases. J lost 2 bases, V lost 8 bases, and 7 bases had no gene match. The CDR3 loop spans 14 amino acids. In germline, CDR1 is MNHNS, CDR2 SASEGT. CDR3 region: CASLYGGFTDTQYF. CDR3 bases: TGTGCCAGCCTCTACGGGGGGTTCACAGATACGCAGTATTTT.